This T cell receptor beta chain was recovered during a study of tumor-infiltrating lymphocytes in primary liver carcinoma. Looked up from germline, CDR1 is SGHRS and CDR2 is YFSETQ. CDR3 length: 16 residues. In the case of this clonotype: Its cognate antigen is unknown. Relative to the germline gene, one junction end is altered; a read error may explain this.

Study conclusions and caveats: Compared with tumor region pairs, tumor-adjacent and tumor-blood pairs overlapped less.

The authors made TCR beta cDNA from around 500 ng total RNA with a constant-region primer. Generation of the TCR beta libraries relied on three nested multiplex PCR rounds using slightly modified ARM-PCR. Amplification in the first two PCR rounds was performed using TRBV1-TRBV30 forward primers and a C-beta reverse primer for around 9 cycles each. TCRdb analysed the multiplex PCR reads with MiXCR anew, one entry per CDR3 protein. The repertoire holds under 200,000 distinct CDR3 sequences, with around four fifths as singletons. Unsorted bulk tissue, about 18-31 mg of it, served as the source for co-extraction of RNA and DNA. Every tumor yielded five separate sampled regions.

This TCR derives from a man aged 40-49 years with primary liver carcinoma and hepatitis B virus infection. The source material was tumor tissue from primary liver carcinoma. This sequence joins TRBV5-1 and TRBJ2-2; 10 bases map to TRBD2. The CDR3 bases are TGCGCCACCAGCGTACTAGCGGGACTAGTTACCGGGGAGCTGTTATTT. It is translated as CATSVLAGLVTGELLF. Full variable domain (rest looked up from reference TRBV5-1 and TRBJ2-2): KAGVTQTPRYLIKTRGQQVTLSCSPISGHRSVSWYQQTPGQGLQFLFEYFSETQRNKGNFPGRFSGRQFSNSRSEMNVSTLELGDSALYLCATSVLAGLVTGELLFGEGSRLTVL.